This entry concerns a single T cell receptor (beta chain). Its specificity is unknown. Germline CDR1 SNHLY, CDR2 FYNNEI. The V end lost 6 bases, the J end lost 4 bases, and 10 bases lay between the germline ends. The CDR3 consists of 13 residues. The sample originates from a study of OX40 agonist ivuxolimab in advanced cancers. Study-wide context: Ivuxolimab is an agonistic anti-OX40 (CD134) antibody, and patients were treated with it. Notes on the study in general: Normalized expansion of T-cell clones was also low for some nonresponders. In CD8+ T cells, expanded clones were on average more numerous than in CD4+. In the expanded peripheral T cells, antigen specificity was never determined.

Assay used: immunoSEQ multiplex PCR; TCRdb lists only in-frame clones, some missing. The data contain about 45,000 clones, approximately 89% of them singletons. The chain carries TRBV2 and TRBJ1-5, with a possible D match to TRBD1 (5 bases). This TCR was recovered from an adult with an advanced solid tumor such as melanoma, head and neck, liver or kidney cancer. This specimen was CD4+ or CD8+ T cells sorted from blood, taken in a trial of the OX40 agonist ivuxolimab. The CDR3 loop is CASRLGTNQPQHF. CDR3 DNA: TGTGCCAGCAGGTTGGGGACTAATCAGCCCCAGCATTTT.